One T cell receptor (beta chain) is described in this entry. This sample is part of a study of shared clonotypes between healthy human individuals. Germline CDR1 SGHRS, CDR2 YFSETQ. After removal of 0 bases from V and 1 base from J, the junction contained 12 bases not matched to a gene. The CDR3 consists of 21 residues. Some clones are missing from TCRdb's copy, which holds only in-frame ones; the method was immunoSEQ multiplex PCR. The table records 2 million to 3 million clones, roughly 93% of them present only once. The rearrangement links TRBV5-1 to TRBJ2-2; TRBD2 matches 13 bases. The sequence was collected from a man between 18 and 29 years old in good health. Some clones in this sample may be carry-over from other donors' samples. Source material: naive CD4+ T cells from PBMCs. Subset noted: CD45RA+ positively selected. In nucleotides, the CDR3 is TGCGCCAGCAGCTTGGCGGGGGTTGGACTAGCGGGAGCCTTGAACACCGGGGAGCTGTTTTTT. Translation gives CASSLAGVGLAGALNTGELFF.